What follows are 13 T cell receptor beta chains derived from one specimen sequenced in a study of T cell responses to AZD1222 COVID-19 vaccine. Measured with immunoSEQ multiplex PCR; TCRdb has only the in-frame clones, and not every one. This sample has under 200,000 clones, with less than 95% found just once. The sequencing used peripheral blood, collected on day 0 of AZD1222 vaccination. The receptors shown here come from an adult in good health.

The gene calls are TRBV4-1 and TRBJ2-1, with no clear D. Germline loops: CDR1 MGHRA, CDR2 YSYEKL. With 1 base removed from V and 2 bases from J, the gap between germline ends came to 3 bases. The CDR3 is made up of 13 amino acids. The CDR3 nucleotides read TGCGCCAGCAGCCAAGGTACCTACAATGAGCAGTTCTTC. Translating it yields CASSQGTYNEQFF.

This clone appeared a single time. J is TRBJ1-1 and V is TRBV5-1, with TRBD1 matching over 7 bases. The CDR3 runs 14 residues. The germline V gene has CDR1 SGHRS and CDR2 YFSETQ. The V segment lost 5 bases and the J segment 0 bases; nucleotides outside the gene matches: 4. Here the CDR3 reads CASRTQGMNTEAFF. The CDR3 region has the DNA TGCGCCAGCAGGACACAGGGGATGAACACTGAAGCTTTCTTT.

This chain uses TRBV4-1 with TRBJ1-2, with a tentative D call TRBD1 (6 bases). V dropped 0 bases and J dropped 0 bases, with 14 bases sitting between them. In germline, CDR1 is MGHRA, CDR2 YSYEKL. The CDR3 has 17 residues. The CDR3 loop reads CASSQEGSRGANYGYTF. The CDR3 region has the DNA TGCGCCAGCAGCCAAGAAGGCAGCAGGGGAGCTAACTATGGCTACACCTTC.

This chain joins TRBV11-3 and TRBJ1-3; D is unclear. V was clipped by 4 bases and J by 2 bases, with 0 bases between them. This CDR3 has 11 residues. Looked up from germline, CDR1 is SGHNT and CDR2 is YENEEA. This CDR3 is CASSSGNTIYF. DNA of the CDR3: TGTGCCAGCAGCTCTGGAAACACCATATATTTT.

CDR3 residues: CASSILDRAVYGYTF. The CDR3 DNA reads TGTGCCAGCAGCATTCTAGACAGGGCGGTCTATGGCTACACCTTC. The rearrangement links TRBV28 to TRBJ1-2; TRBD1 matches 7 bases. The CDR3 contains 15 residues. Germline trimming cut 6 bases from V and 4 bases from J; bases unmatched to any gene: 11. Germline V lookup: CDR1 MDHEN, CDR2 SYDVKM.

CDR3 in amino acids: CASSTLDAWGETQYF. The CDR3 DNA is TGTGCCAGCAGCACCCTGGACGCTTGGGGGGAGACCCAGTACTTC. This rearrangement joins TRBV7-6 to TRBJ2-5; perhaps D is TRBD1 or TRBD2 (5 bases each). V was pared by 5 bases and J by 5 bases, with 18 bases between. In germline, CDR1 is SGHVS, CDR2 FNYEAQ. The CDR3 totals 15 residues.

The chain joins TRBV28 to TRBJ1-2, with a tentative D call TRBD1 (6 bases). Trimming left V 6 bases short and J 2 bases short, with 10 bases between. Germline CDR1 is MDHEN and CDR2 is SYDVKM. The CDR3 has 13 residues. The CDR3 DNA sequence: TGTGCCAGCAGCCAGGGGACAAACTATGGCTACACCTTC. It is translated as CASSQGTNYGYTF.

The count of this clone is one. The rearrangement uses TRBV6-5 and TRBJ1-6, with D possibly being TRBD1 (5 bases). CDR3 length equals 14 residues. The germline gives CDR1 MNHEY, CDR2 SVGAGI. Trimming removed 6 bases at V and 8 bases at J, with 14 bases between. The CDR3 bases are TGTGCCAGCAGCGCCGGGACCAGGGATTCACCCCTCCACTTT. Amino acids: CASSAGTRDSPLHF.

The chain recombines TRBV4-1 with TRBJ2-2; D is possibly TRBD2 (6 bases). The V end lost 0 bases, the J end lost 4 bases, and 9 bases lay between the germline ends. Germline values: CDR1 MGHRA, CDR2 YSYEKL. The length of the CDR3 is 15 residues. DNA of the CDR3: TGCGCCAGCAGCCAAGAACTAGCCGGCACCGGGGAGCTGTTTTTT. Its translation: CASSQELAGTGELFF.

This rearrangement joins TRBV28 to TRBJ1-5, with no clear D. V gave up 8 bases and J gave up 4 bases, with 18 bases separating them. The CDR3 length is 15 residues. CDR1 and CDR2 from the germline V gene are MDHEN and SYDVKM. CDR3 region: CASLTPWTDNQPQHF. CDR3 DNA sequence: TGTGCCAGCCTCACTCCGTGGACGGATAATCAGCCCCAGCATTTT.

This rearrangement joins TRBV9 to TRBJ2-7; no reliable D call. There are 13 residues in the CDR3. Germline V lookup: CDR1 SGDLS, CDR2 YYNGEE. V shed 3 bases and J shed 4 bases, with 11 bases lying between them. For the CDR3, the DNA is TGTGCCAGCAGCGCCGTTCCCCTTTACGAGCAGTACTTC. Protein product: CASSAVPLYEQYF.

J is TRBJ2-3 and V is TRBV7-3; no clear D. Germline V CDR1 and CDR2: SGHTA, FQGTGA. The CDR3 consists of 14 residues. The V and J ends lost 5 bases and 5 bases respectively, with 14 bases between them. CDR3 nucleotide sequence: TGTGCCAGCAGCCCGGCCGGCTGGGTAGATACGCAGTATTTT. It is translated as CASSPAGWVDTQYF.

V is TRBV4-1 and J is TRBJ2-1; 10 nucleotides align to TRBD2. There are 13 residues in the CDR3. Germline trimming cut 9 bases from V and 10 bases from J; bases unmatched to any gene: 9. In germline, CDR1 is MGHRA, CDR2 YSYEKL. The CDR3 is CASRGLASDEQFF. Here the CDR3 DNA reads TGCGCCAGTAGGGGACTAGCGTCAGACGAGCAGTTCTTC.